A few counts support the clone carrying this TCR beta chain. The antigen is unknown. This sample is part of a study of response to subunit inactivated influenza vaccine. One entry per CDR3 protein, called by TCRdb with MiXCR from the RT-PCR reads. The table has some 800,000 distinct CDR3 sequences, about 20% seen once. The germline CDR1 and CDR2 sequences are LGHNA and YSLEER. This CDR3 has 15 residues. Losses at the gene ends were 3 bases for V and 6 bases for J; bases not matched to a gene: 9. Whole-study results and caveats: That few new T cells are recruited by each seasonal influenza vaccination was the authors' suggestion.

The TCR sequence derives from a middle-aged man who received an inactivated influenza vaccine. V is TRBV4-3 and J is TRBJ2-7, with TRBD1 matching over 9 bases. This specimen was PBMCs from blood, taken 5 days after vaccination. CDR3 DNA sequence: TGCGCCAGCAGCCATACCTGGGGGACAGGGTCCGAGCAGTACTTC. Translating it yields CASSHTWGTGSEQYF.